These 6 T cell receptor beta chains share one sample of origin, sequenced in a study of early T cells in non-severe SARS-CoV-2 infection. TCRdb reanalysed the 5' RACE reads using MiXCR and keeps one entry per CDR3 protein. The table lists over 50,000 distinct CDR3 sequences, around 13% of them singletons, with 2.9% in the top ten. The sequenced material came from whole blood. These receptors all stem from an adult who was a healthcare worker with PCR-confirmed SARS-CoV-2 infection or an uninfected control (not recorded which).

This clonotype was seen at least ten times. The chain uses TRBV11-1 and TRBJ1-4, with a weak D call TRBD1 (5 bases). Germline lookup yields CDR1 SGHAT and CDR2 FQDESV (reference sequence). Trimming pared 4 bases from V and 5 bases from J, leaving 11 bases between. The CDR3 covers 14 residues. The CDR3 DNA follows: TGTGCCAGCAGCTCCGACAGATCCAATGAAAAACTGTTTTTT. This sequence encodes CASSSDRSNEKLFF.

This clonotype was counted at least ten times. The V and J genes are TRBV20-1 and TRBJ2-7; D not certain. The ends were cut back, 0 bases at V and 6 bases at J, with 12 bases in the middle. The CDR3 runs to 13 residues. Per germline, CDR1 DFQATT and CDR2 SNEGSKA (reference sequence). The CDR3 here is CSARDHDYGEQYF. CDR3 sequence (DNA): TGCAGTGCTAGAGACCACGATTACGGCGAGCAGTACTTC.

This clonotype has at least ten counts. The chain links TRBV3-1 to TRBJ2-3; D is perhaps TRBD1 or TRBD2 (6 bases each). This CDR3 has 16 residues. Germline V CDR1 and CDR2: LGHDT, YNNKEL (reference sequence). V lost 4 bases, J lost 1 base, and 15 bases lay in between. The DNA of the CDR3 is TGTGCCAGCAGCCCTCTCGGGGGCTCCCGCACAGATACGCAGTATTTT. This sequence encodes CASSPLGGSRTDTQYF.

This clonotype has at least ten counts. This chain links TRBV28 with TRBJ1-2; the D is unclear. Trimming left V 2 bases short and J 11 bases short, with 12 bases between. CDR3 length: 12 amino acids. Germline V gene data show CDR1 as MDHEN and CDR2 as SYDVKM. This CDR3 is CASSLEDRRYTF. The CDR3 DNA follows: TGTGCCAGCAGTTTAGAGGATAGGCGATACACCTTC.

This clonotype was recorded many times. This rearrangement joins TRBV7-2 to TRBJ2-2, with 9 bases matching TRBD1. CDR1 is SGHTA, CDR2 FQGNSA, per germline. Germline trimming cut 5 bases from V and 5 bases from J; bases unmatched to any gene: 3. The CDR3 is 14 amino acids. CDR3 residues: CASSQGQGTGELFF. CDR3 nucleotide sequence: TGTGCCAGCAGCCAAGGACAGGGGACCGGGGAGCTGTTTTTT.

CDR3 nucleotide sequence: TGTGCCAGCAGTCTAAATCAGCCCCAGCATTTT. It codes for CASSLNQPQHF. This sequence joins TRBV2 and TRBJ1-5; D is undetermined. This CDR3 has 11 residues. Germline assignment: CDR1 SNHLY and CDR2 FYNNEI. V lost 5 bases, J lost 4 bases, and 3 bases lay in between.